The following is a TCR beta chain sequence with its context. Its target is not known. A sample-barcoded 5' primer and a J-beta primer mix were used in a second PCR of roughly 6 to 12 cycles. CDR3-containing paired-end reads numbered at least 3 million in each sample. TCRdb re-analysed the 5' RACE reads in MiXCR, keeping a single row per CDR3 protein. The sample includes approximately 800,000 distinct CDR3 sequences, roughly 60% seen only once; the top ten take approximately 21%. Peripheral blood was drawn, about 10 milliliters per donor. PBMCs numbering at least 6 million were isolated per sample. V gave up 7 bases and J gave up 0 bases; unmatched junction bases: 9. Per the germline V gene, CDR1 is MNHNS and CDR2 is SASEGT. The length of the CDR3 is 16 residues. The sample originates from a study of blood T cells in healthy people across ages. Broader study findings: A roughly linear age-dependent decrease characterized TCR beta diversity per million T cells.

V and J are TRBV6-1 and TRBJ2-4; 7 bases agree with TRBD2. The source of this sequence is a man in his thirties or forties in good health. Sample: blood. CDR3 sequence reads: CASTERGPLAKNIQYF. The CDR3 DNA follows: TGTGCCAGCACGGAGCGGGGACCGCTAGCCAAAAACATTCAGTACTTC.